Described below is a single T cell receptor (beta chain) sequence and its context. This specimen comes from a study of technical replicates of blood from several donors. The CDR3 is 14 amino acids. Germline-derived CDR1 and CDR2 are LNHNV and YYDKDF (reference sequence). Trimming pared 0 bases from V and 0 bases from J, leaving 6 bases between. Profiling relied on immunoSEQ multiplex PCR, and the TCRdb table lists in-frame clones only, not all of them. The sample records some 80,000 clones, approximately 90% being singletons. The chain uses TRBV15 and TRBJ2-7, with D unresolved. This sequence was found in a human donor in good health. Sequences were obtained from T cells isolated from PBMCs. CDR3 sequence (DNA): TGTGCCACCAGCAGAGACACACCCTCCTACGAGCAGTACTTC. This translates into CATSRDTPSYEQYF.